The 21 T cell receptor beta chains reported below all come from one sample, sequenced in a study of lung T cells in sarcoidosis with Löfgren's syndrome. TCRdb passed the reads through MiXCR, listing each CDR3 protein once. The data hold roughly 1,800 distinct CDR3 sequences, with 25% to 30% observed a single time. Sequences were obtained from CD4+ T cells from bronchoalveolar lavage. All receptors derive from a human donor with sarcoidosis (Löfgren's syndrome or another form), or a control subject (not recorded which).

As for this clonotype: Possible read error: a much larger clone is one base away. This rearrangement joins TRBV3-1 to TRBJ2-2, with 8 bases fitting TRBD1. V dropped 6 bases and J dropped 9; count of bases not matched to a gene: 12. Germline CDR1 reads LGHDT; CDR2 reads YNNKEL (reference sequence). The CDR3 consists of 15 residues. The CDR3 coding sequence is TGTGCCAGCAGGTTCAGGGGGCGCCAGGACAGGGAGCTGTTTTTT. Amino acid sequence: CASRFRGRQDRELFF.

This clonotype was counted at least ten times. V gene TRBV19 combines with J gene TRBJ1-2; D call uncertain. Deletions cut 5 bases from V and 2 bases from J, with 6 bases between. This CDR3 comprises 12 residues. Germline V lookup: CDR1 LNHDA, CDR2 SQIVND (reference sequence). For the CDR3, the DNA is TGTGCCAGTAGTTACAAGAACTATGGCTACACCTTC. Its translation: CASSYKNYGYTF. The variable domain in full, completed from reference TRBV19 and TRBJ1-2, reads DGGITQSPKYLFRKEGQNVTLSCEQNLNHDAMYWYRQDPGQGLRLIYYSQIVNDFQKGDIAEGYSVSREKKESFPLTVTSAQKNPTAFYLCASSYKNYGYTFGSGTRLTVV.

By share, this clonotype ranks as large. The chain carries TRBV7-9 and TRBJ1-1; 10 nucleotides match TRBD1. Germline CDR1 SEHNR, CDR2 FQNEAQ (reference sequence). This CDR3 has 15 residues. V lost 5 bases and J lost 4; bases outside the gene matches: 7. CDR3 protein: CASSRQGAPGTEAFF. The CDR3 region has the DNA TGTGCCAGCAGCAGACAGGGGGCGCCGGGCACTGAAGCTTTCTTT. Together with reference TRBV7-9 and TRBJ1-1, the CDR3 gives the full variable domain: DTGVSQNPRHKITKRGQNVTFRCDPISEHNRLYWYRQTLGQGPEFLTYFQNEAQLEKSRLLSDRFSAERPKGSFSTLEIQRTEQGDSAMYLCASSRQGAPGTEAFFGQGTRLTVV.

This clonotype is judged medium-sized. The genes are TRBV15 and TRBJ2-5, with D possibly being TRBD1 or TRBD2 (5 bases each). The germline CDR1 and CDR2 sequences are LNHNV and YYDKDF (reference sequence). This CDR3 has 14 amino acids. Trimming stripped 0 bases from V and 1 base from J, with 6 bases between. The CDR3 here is CATSRDGTQETQYF. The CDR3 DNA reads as TGTGCCACCAGCAGAGATGGGACCCAAGAGACCCAGTACTTC.

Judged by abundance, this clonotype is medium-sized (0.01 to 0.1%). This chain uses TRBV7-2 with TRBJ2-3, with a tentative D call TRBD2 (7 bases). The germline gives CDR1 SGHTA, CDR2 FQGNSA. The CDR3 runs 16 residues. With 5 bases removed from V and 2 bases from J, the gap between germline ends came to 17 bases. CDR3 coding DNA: TGTGCCAGCAGCCTCCTAGGGGGGGATACCACAGATACGCAGTATTTT. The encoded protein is CASSLLGGDTTDTQYF.

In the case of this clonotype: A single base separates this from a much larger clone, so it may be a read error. CDR3 residues: CASSLDIFSYEQYF. In DNA form, the CDR3 reads TGTGCCAGCAGCTTGGACATTTTCTCCTACGAGCAGTACTTC. The chain couples TRBV5-4 to TRBJ2-7; D is unclear. The CDR3 length is 14 residues. V shed 0 bases and J shed 0 bases, with 7 bases lying between them. The germline V gene has CDR1 SGHNT and CDR2 YYREEE (reference sequence). The complete variable domain, with remaining parts taken from reference TRBV5-4 and TRBJ2-7, reads ETGVTQSPTHLIKTRGQQVTLRCSSQSGHNTVSWYQQALGQGPQFIFQYYREEENGRGNFPPRFSGLQFPNYSSELNVNALELDDSALYLCASSLDIFSYEQYFGPGTRLTVT.

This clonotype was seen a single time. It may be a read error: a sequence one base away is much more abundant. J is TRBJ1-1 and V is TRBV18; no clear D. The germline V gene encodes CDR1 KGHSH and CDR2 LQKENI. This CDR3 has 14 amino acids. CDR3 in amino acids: CASSPGRSNTGAFF. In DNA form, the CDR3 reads TGTGCCAGCTCACCAGGGAGATCGAACACTGGAGCTTTCTTT.

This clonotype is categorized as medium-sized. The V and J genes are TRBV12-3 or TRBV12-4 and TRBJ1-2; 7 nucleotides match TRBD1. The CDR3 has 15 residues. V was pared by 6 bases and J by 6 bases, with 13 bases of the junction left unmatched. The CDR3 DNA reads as TGTGCCAGCAGGCGCGGACAGGCGGGGTTCAATGGCTACACCTTC. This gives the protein CASRRGQAGFNGYTF.

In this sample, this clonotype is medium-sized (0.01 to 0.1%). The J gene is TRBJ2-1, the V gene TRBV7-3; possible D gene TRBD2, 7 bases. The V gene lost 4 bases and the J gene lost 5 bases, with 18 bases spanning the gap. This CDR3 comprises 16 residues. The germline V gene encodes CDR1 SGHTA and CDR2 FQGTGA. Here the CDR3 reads CASSSSGGGGHNEQFF. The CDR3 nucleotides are TGTGCCAGCAGCTCCAGCGGAGGGGGGGGTCACAATGAGCAGTTCTTC.

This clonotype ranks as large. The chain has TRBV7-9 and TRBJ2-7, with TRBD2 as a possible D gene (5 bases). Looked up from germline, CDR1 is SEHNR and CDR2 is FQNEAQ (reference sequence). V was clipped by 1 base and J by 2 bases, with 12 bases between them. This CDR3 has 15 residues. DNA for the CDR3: TGTGCCAGCAGCTTAGGAGGGTCCGGGACCTACGAGCAGTACTTC. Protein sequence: CASSLGGSGTYEQYF.

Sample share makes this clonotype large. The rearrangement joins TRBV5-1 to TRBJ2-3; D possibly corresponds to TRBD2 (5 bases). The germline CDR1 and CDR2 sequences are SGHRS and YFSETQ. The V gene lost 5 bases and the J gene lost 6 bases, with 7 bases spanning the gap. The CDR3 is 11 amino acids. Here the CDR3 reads CASRQRDTQYF. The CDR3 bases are TGCGCCAGCAGGCAGCGGGATACGCAGTATTTT.

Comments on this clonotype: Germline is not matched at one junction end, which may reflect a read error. CDR3 sequence reads: CASSQWTSGYNGQFF. The CDR3 DNA reads as TGCGCCAGCAGTCAATGGACTAGCGGCTACAATGGGCAGTTCTTC. V usage is TRBV4-3 and J usage is TRBJ2-1, with 10 bases matching TRBD2. The CDR3 spans 15 residues. The germline V gene encodes CDR1 LGHNA and CDR2 YSLEER.

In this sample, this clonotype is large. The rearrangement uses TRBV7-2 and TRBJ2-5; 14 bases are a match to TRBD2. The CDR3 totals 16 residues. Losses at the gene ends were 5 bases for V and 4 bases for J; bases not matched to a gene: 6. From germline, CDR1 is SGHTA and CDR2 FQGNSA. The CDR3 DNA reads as TGTGCCAGCAGCCTGGGACTAGCGGGAGTGAGAGAGACCCAGTACTTC. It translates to CASSLGLAGVRETQYF.

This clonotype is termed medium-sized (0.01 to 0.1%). This CDR3 reads CASSLYGQARTDTQYF. In DNA form, the CDR3 reads TGTGCCAGCAGTTTATATGGACAGGCCCGCACAGATACGCAGTATTTT. The genes are TRBV27 and TRBJ2-3, with 7 bases aligning to TRBD1. In germline, CDR1 is MNHEY, CDR2 SMNVEV (reference sequence). The CDR3 covers 16 residues. With 1 base clipped from V and 1 base from J, the junction kept 5 bases outside the gene matches.

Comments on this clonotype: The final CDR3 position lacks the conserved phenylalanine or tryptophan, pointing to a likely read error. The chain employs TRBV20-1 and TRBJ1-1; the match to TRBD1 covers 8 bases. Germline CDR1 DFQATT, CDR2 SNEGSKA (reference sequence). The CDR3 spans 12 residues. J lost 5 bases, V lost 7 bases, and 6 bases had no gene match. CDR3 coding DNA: TGCAGTGTTTCGGACAGGGCTACTGAAGCTTTCCTA. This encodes CSVSDRATEAFL.

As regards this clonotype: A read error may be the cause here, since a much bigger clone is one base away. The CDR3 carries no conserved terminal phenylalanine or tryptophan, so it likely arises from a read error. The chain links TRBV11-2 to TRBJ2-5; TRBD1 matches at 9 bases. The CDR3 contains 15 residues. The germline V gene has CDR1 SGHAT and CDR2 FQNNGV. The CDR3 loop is CASSIDWTGAETQYL. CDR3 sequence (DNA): TGTGCCAGCAGCATAGATTGGACAGGGGCGGAGACCCAGTACTTA.

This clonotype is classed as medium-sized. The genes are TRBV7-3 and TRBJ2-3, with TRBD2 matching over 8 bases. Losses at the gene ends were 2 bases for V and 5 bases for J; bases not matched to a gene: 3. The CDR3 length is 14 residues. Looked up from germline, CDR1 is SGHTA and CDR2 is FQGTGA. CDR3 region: CASSLAGGGDTQYF. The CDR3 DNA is TGTGCCAGCAGCTTAGCGGGGGGCGGAGATACGCAGTATTTT.

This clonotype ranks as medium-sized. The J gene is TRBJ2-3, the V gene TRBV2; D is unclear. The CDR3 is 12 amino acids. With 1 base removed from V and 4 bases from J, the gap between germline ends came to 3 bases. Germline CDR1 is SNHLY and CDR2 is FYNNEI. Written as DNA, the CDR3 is TGTGCCAGCAGTGAAGTGGCAGATACGCAGTATTTT. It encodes CASSEVADTQYF.

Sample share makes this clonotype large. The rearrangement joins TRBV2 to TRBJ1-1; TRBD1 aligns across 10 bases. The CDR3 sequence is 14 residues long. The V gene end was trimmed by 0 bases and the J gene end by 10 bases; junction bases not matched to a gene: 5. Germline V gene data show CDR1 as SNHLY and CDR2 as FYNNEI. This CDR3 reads CASSEAGTGVAAFF. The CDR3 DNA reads TGTGCCAGCAGTGAAGCAGGGACAGGGGTCGCAGCTTTCTTT.

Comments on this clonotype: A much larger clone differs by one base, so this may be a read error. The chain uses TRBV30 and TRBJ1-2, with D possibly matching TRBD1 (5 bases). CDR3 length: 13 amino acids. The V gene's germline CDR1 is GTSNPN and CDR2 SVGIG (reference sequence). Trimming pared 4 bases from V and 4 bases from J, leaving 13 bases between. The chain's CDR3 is CAWNKGHGYGYTF. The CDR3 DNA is TGTGCCTGGAACAAGGGGCATGGCTATGGCTACACCTTC.

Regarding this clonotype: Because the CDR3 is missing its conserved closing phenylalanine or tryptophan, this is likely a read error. The CDR3 is CASSSPAGETQYS. Written as DNA, the CDR3 is TGTGCCAGCAGTTCCCCGGCGGGGGAGACTCAGTACTCC. V is TRBV12-3 or TRBV12-4 and J is TRBJ2-5, with TRBD2 matching 7 bases. This CDR3 has 13 amino acids.